These 6 T cell receptor beta chains came from one sample sequenced in a study of T-cell reconstitution after alpha-beta-depleted transplantation in children. Unique molecular identifiers were incorporated during preparation of the TCRbeta library. TCRdb passed the PCR reads through MiXCR, listing each CDR3 protein once. The data contain 700,000 or so distinct CDR3 sequences, 10% to 15% of them seen just once; the ten biggest clones take up 0.79%. Here the sequenced sample was PBMCs, taken before TCRalphabeta/CD19-depleted stem cell transplant. The receptors come from a girl aged 2-10 years with congenital amegakaryocytic thrombocytopenia, due to receive a stem cell transplant.

This clonotype was detected many times. The chain uses TRBV20-1 and TRBJ2-5; TRBD1 is a possible D gene (6 bases). The V end lost 3 bases, the J end lost 5 bases, and 13 bases lay between the germline ends. CDR3 length: 13 residues. Looked up from germline, CDR1 is DFQATT and CDR2 is SNEGSKA (reference sequence). CDR3 nucleotides: TGCAGTGCTAGTCAGGACAGCCGGGAGACCCAGTACTTC. Amino acid sequence: CSASQDSRETQYF.

This sequence joins TRBV7-6 and TRBJ2-7; 10 nucleotides line up with TRBD2. The V gene end was trimmed by 5 bases and the J gene end by 3 bases; junction bases not matched to a gene: 7. The CDR3 is 15 amino acids. Germline loops: CDR1 SGHVS, CDR2 FNYEAQ. The CDR3 DNA is TGTGCCAGCAGCCCAGGGACTAGCGCCAACTACGAGCAGTACTTC. Translating gives CASSPGTSANYEQYF. The variable domain in full, with the rest retrieved from reference TRBV7-6 and TRBJ2-7, is GAGVSQSPRYKVTKRGQDVALRCDPISGHVSLYWYRQALGQGPEFLTYFNYEAQQDKSGLPNDRFSAERPEGSISTLTIQRTEQRDSAMYRCASSPGTSANYEQYFGPGTRLTVT.

This clonotype was picked up many times. The chain is built from TRBV20-1 and TRBJ2-1; D might be TRBD1 (5 bases). The CDR3 length is 14 residues. Trimming stripped 5 bases from V and 7 bases from J, with 18 bases between. The V gene's germline CDR1 is DFQATT and CDR2 SNEGSKA (reference sequence). The CDR3 DNA sequence: TGCAGTGCTTTCGAGAGCTTCCCAGGGAATGAGCAGTTCTTC. Protein sequence: CSAFESFPGNEQFF.

The sample holds many counts of this clonotype. This chain uses TRBV15 with TRBJ2-1, with 9 bases matching TRBD2. The CDR3 is 14 residues long. V dropped 8 bases and J dropped 0; count of bases not matched to a gene: 2. Germline assignment: CDR1 LNHNV and CDR2 YYDKDF (reference sequence). Here the CDR3 reads CATGTSSSYNEQFF. The DNA for the CDR3 is TGTGCCACCGGGACTAGCAGCTCCTACAATGAGCAGTTCTTC.

The V and J genes are TRBV30 and TRBJ2-7; D not certain. The germline gives CDR1 GTSNPN, CDR2 SVGIG (reference sequence). V lost 0 bases to trimming and J lost 2 bases, with 8 bases between them. The length of the CDR3 is 13 residues. CDR3 protein: CAWSVRLTYEQYF. CDR3 nucleotide sequence: TGTGCCTGGAGTGTACGTCTCACCTACGAGCAGTACTTC.

This chain connects TRBV7-9 to TRBJ2-5, with 8 bases fitting TRBD2. Per germline, CDR1 SEHNR and CDR2 FQNEAQ (reference sequence). CDR3 length: 14 amino acids. Trimming at V came to 4 bases and at J to 4 bases, leaving 5 bases not matched to a gene. This CDR3 is CASSYGLAVETQYF. In DNA form, the CDR3 reads TGTGCCAGCAGCTACGGACTAGCCGTAGAGACCCAGTACTTC. The full variable domain, completed using reference TRBV7-9 and TRBJ2-5, is DTGVSQNPRHKITKRGQNVTFRCDPISEHNRLYWYRQTLGQGPEFLTYFQNEAQLEKSRLLSDRFSAERPKGSFSTLEIQRTEQGDSAMYLCASSYGLAVETQYFGPGTRLLVL.